One and the same sample provided the 23 T cell receptor beta chains below, sequenced in a study of cytomegalovirus exposure and HLA in healthy donors. 60 Vbeta and 13 Jbeta primers were used in PCR. Some clones are missing from TCRdb's copy, which holds only in-frame ones; the method was immunoSEQ multiplex PCR. The sample carries roughly 100,000 clones, 55% to 75% recorded once. Sequenced material: PBMCs. These receptors were taken from a man between 25 and 39 years old in good health and CMV-seropositive.

V gene TRBV2 combines with J gene TRBJ2-3, with a weak D call TRBD2 (6 bases). Trimming left V 7 bases short and J 0 bases short, with 11 bases between. The germline gives CDR1 SNHLY, CDR2 FYNNEI. The CDR3 has 14 residues. The CDR3 here is CASKRDFSTDTQYF. In DNA form, the CDR3 reads TGTGCCAGCAAGAGGGACTTTAGCACAGATACGCAGTATTTT.

The chain joins TRBV7-8 to TRBJ2-5; the D gene is possibly TRBD1 (5 bases). Germline V lookup: CDR1 SGHVS, CDR2 FQNEAQ. The CDR3 sequence is 15 residues long. V gave up 1 base and J gave up 4 bases, with 13 bases separating them. The CDR3 region has the DNA TGTGCCAGCAGCTTAGGCGACAGAAGGCCAGAGACCCAGTACTTC. Protein: CASSLGDRRPETQYF.

The chain is built from TRBV7-9 and TRBJ1-6; 9 nucleotides line up with TRBD1. The CDR3 has 14 residues. After removal of 6 bases from V and 8 bases from J, the junction contained 5 bases not matched to a gene. CDR1 SEHNR and CDR2 FQNEAQ come from the germline V gene (reference sequence). The DNA for the CDR3 is TGTGCCAGCAGGGGACAGGGAATCCATTCACCCCTCCACTTT. Translation: CASRGQGIHSPLHF.

The chain has TRBV5-5 and TRBJ2-3; 7 bases agree with TRBD2. CDR3 length equals 14 residues. V shed 4 bases, J shed 4 bases, and the junction held 6 bases outside the gene matches. Germline CDR1 and CDR2: SGHKS and YYEKEE (reference sequence). The CDR3 protein is CASSPAGDADTQYF. CDR3 in DNA: TGTGCCAGCAGCCCGGCGGGGGACGCAGATACGCAGTATTTT.

CDR3 protein: CASTLGGANPYGYTF. The CDR3 nucleotides read TGTGCCAGCACCTTAGGGGGCGCGAACCCCTATGGCTACACCTTC. The chain is built from TRBV6-1 and TRBJ1-2, with 7 bases that match TRBD1. The CDR3 length is 15 residues. Losses at the gene ends were 7 bases for V and 4 bases for J; bases not matched to a gene: 12. Germline CDR1 and CDR2: MNHNS and SASEGT.

A single count supports this clone. The chain recombines TRBV29-1 with TRBJ1-5, with 8 bases aligning to TRBD1. V lost 6 bases, J lost 2 bases, and 6 bases stayed unmatched. The germline CDR1 and CDR2 sequences are SQVTM and ANQGSEA. The CDR3 has 14 amino acids. The CDR3 spells CSVGPGGGNQPQHF. Written as DNA, the CDR3 is TGCAGCGTGGGGCCAGGGGGCGGCAATCAGCCCCAGCATTTT. The complete variable domain, with remaining parts taken from reference TRBV29-1 and TRBJ1-5, reads SAVISQKPSRDICQRGTSLTIQCQVDSQVTMMFWYRQQPGQSLTLIATANQGSEATYESGFVIDKFPISRPNLTFSTLTVSNMSPEDSSIYLCSVGPGGGNQPQHFGDGTRLSIL.

This clone showed up just a few times. The chain carries TRBV7-2 and TRBJ2-3; 16 bases map to TRBD2. Germline CDR1 is SGHTA and CDR2 is FQGNSA. V trimming: 3 bases; J trimming: 3 bases; junction bases outside the gene matches: 0. This CDR3 region has 16 residues. CDR3 sequence: CASSLGLAGGTDTQYF. CDR3 nucleotides: TGTGCCAGCAGCTTGGGACTAGCGGGGGGGACAGATACGCAGTATTTT.

The chain couples TRBV2 to TRBJ2-1; 10 nucleotides match TRBD2. The CDR3 is 15 residues long. V gave up 2 bases and J gave up 4 bases; unmatched junction bases: 2. Per germline, CDR1 SNHLY and CDR2 FYNNEI. The CDR3 here is CASSELAGGYNEQFF. The CDR3 DNA reads as TGTGCCAGCAGTGAATTAGCGGGGGGATACAATGAGCAGTTCTTC.

This rearrangement joins TRBV9 to TRBJ1-1; 7 nucleotides match TRBD1. Germline loops: CDR1 SGDLS, CDR2 YYNGEE. The CDR3 has 15 residues. V was clipped by 4 bases and J by 3 bases; unmatched bases: 9. CDR3 bases: TGTGCCAGCAGCTCCCGACAGGGAGTATACACTGAAGCTTTCTTT. It yields the protein CASSSRQGVYTEAFF. The variable domain in full, with the rest retrieved from reference TRBV9 and TRBJ1-1, is DSGVTQTPKHLITATGQRVTLRCSPRSGDLSVYWYQQSLDQGLQFLIQYYNGEERAKGNILERFSAQQFPDLHSELNLSSLELGDSALYFCASSSRQGVYTEAFFGQGTRLTVV.

This chain uses TRBV10-3 with TRBJ2-2; 9 bases line up with TRBD1. This CDR3 is built from 14 residues. Germline lookup yields CDR1 ENHRY and CDR2 SYGVKD. Losses at the gene ends were 8 bases for V and 5 bases for J; bases not matched to a gene: 6. CDR3 coding DNA: TGTGCCATCGGGGGGACAGGGAGGACCGGGGAGCTGTTTTTT. It is translated as CAIGGTGRTGELFF.

This chain links TRBV4-1 with TRBJ1-2; unclear D gene. Germline values: CDR1 MGHRA, CDR2 YSYEKL. The CDR3 has 14 amino acids. Trimming removed 4 bases at V and 0 bases at J, with 9 bases between. For the CDR3, the DNA is TGCGCCAGCAGCCCAACGGTGACTAACTATGGCTACACCTTC. It yields the protein CASSPTVTNYGYTF.

There are a few counts of this clone. The V call is TRBV27, the J call TRBJ2-1; possibly TRBD2 for D (5 bases). Trimming removed 2 bases at V and 0 bases at J, with 8 bases between. Germline V lookup: CDR1 MNHEY, CDR2 SMNVEV (reference sequence). CDR3 length: 15 amino acids. This CDR3 reads CASSLLGSSYNEQFF. The CDR3 DNA sequence: TGTGCCAGCAGTTTACTTGGGAGCTCCTACAATGAGCAGTTCTTC.

J is TRBJ2-2 and V is TRBV5-4; D may be TRBD1 (6 bases). Germline loops: CDR1 SGHNT, CDR2 YYREEE (reference sequence). The CDR3 has 14 residues. Trimming took off 2 bases at V and 4 bases at J, with 9 bases between the two ends. CDR3 protein: CASSLSDSTGELFF. The CDR3 DNA is TGTGCCAGCAGCTTATCGGACAGCACCGGGGAGCTGTTTTTT.

This rearrangement joins TRBV2 to TRBJ2-1, with 7 bases identical to TRBD1. The V gene's germline CDR1 is SNHLY and CDR2 FYNNEI. The length of the CDR3 is 15 residues. V dropped 3 bases and J dropped 8; count of bases not matched to a gene: 10. CDR3 DNA sequence: TGTGCCAGCAGTGAGGCAGGGCAGGGGGAAGATGAGCAGTTCTTC. Its translation: CASSEAGQGEDEQFF.

This chain links TRBV12-5 with TRBJ2-4, with TRBD1 as a possible D gene (6 bases). Trimming removed 2 bases from V and 0 bases from J, with 14 bases in between. The CDR3 has 17 amino acids. Germline CDR1 is LGHNT and CDR2 is FRNRAP. The chain's CDR3 is CASGLLPRDIAKNIQYF. CDR3 coding DNA: TGTGCTAGTGGTTTGCTCCCCCGGGACATAGCCAAAAACATTCAGTACTTC.

This clone was counted only a few times. This chain uses TRBV11-2 with TRBJ2-7; possibly TRBD1 for D (5 bases). This CDR3 is built from 15 residues. With 3 bases removed from V and 2 bases from J, the gap between germline ends came to 14 bases. Germline V CDR1 and CDR2: SGHAT, FQNNGV. The CDR3 loop is CASSFSFTGTYEQYF. Written as DNA, the CDR3 is TGTGCCAGCAGCTTTTCATTCACAGGAACCTACGAGCAGTACTTC.

The chain recombines TRBV6-1 with TRBJ2-1; perhaps TRBD1 as D (6 bases). CDR3 length: 18 residues. The germline CDR1 and CDR2 sequences are MNHNS and SASEGT. Trimming took off 3 bases at V and 0 bases at J, with 18 bases between the two ends. The CDR3 bases are TGTGCCAGCAGTGAGGGGTATCAGGGGTTAAGCTCCTACAATGAGCAGTTCTTC. Translation gives CASSEGYQGLSSYNEQFF.

Regarding this clone: Other DNA sequences within the sample encode an identical CDR3. The V gene is TRBV29-1, the J gene TRBJ2-1; 7 bases match TRBD1. The J segment lost 4 bases and the V segment lost 4 bases, leaving 7 bases of the junction unmatched. There are 14 residues in the CDR3. The germline V gene has CDR1 SQVTM and CDR2 ANQGSEA. CDR3 amino acids: CSVALWDRYNEQFF. The CDR3 coding sequence is TGCAGCGTTGCCCTATGGGACAGATACAATGAGCAGTTCTTC.

This chain joins TRBV4-1 and TRBJ2-2; D not certain. Germline V gives CDR1 MGHRA, CDR2 YSYEKL. Trimming took 1 base from V and 0 from J, leaving 12 bases between them. The CDR3 contains 17 residues. The CDR3 here is CASSQVFELANTGELFF. CDR3 DNA sequence: TGCGCCAGCAGCCAAGTTTTTGAGCTCGCGAACACCGGGGAGCTGTTTTTT.

The chain combines TRBV14 with TRBJ1-2, with 10 bases identical to TRBD1. Per the germline V gene, CDR1 is SGHDN and CDR2 is FVKESK. The V gene end was trimmed by 2 bases and the J gene end by 8 bases; junction bases not matched to a gene: 14. The CDR3 runs to 17 residues. As DNA, the CDR3 is TGTGCCAGCAGCCAATTATCGATCCGGGACAGGGGACACGGCTACACCTTC. It is translated as CASSQLSIRDRGHGYTF.

V and J are TRBV4-1 and TRBJ2-4; 11 bases are a match to TRBD1. Germline CDR1 and CDR2: MGHRA and YSYEKL. CDR3 length: 17 residues. The ends lost 2 bases at V and 3 bases at J; junction bases unmatched: 6. The CDR3 loop is CASSQLTGTGGKNIQYF. CDR3 nucleotides: TGCGCCAGCAGCCAACTGACCGGGACAGGGGGCAAAAACATTCAGTACTTC.

The chain joins TRBV2 to TRBJ2-7, with 15 positions matching TRBD2. This CDR3 contains 17 residues. Germline assignment: CDR1 SNHLY and CDR2 FYNNEI. Trimming removed 6 bases from V and 3 bases from J; junction bases left unmatched: 9. The CDR3 sequence: CASRDPGLAGGNYEQYF. The CDR3 nucleotides read TGTGCCAGCAGAGATCCGGGACTAGCGGGGGGTAACTACGAGCAGTACTTC.

This sequence joins TRBV6-5 and TRBJ1-4; D is uncertain. Trimming cost V 1 base and J 4 bases, with 4 bases left between them. Germline CDR1 reads MNHEY; CDR2 reads SVGAGI. CDR3 length: 13 amino acids. The CDR3 DNA follows: TGTGCCAGCAGTTACTTTTATAATGAAAAACTGTTTTTT. Its protein is CASSYFYNEKLFF.